One sample yielded the 6 T cell receptor beta chains listed below, sequenced in a study of T-cell memory formation after mild COVID-19. TCRdb re-called the 5' RACE reads through MiXCR, storing one row per CDR3 protein. The sample has just under 550,000 distinct CDR3 sequences, roughly 22% seen once. The source material was PBMCs or a T cell subset sorted from them (not recorded which). These TCRs come from an adult woman who had mild COVID-19 (a few samples of this study predate the infection). Cell type and time point are not known.

This clonotype was detected a few times. The chain recombines TRBV24-1 with TRBJ1-1, with D possibly TRBD1 on 5 matching bases. The V end was cut by 7 bases, the J end by 3 bases, with 11 bases between. Per germline, CDR1 KGHDR and CDR2 SFDVKD. The CDR3 has 13 residues. The CDR3 sequence: CATRGPRDTEAFF. CDR3 sequence (DNA): TGTGCCACCAGGGGGCCGCGTGACACTGAAGCTTTCTTT.

The rearrangement joins TRBV12-3 or TRBV12-4 to TRBJ2-3; TRBD2 matches 10 bases. Trimming took 3 bases from V and 4 from J; bases not matched to a gene: 10. The CDR3 is 17 residues long. CDR3 region: CASSFQREGRLSDTQYF. CDR3 DNA: TGTGCCAGCAGTTTCCAGCGGGAGGGCCGACTGTCAGATACGCAGTATTTT.

This chain uses TRBV7-2 with TRBJ1-1; unclear D gene. The CDR3 length is 15 residues. Trimming cost V 4 bases and J 1 base, with 13 bases left between them. Germline CDR1 reads SGHTA; CDR2 reads FQGNSA. The CDR3 DNA reads as TGTGCCAGCAGCTCCTCCGGGCGGAAGAACACTGAAGCTTTCTTT. It specifies CASSSSGRKNTEAFF.

This clonotype was recorded many times. This chain connects TRBV20-1 to TRBJ2-7, with TRBD2 matching over 7 bases. V shed 6 bases and J 6 bases; nucleotides not matched to a gene: 11. Germline V gene lookup returns CDR1 DFQATT and CDR2 SNEGSKA (reference sequence). CDR3 length equals 13 residues. For the CDR3, the DNA is TGCAGTGCAAACGGACTAGAATGGGGCGAGCAGTACTTC. It is translated as CSANGLEWGEQYF.

This clonotype was found a few times. V is TRBV9 and J is TRBJ1-4, with 8 bases fitting TRBD1. The CDR3 is 16 amino acids. V gave up 4 bases and J gave up 7 bases; unmatched junction bases: 12. Germline CDR1 reads SGDLS; CDR2 reads YYNGEE. The CDR3 here is CASSPSAGTGAEKLFF. CDR3 bases: TGTGCCAGCAGCCCGTCTGCCGGGACAGGAGCTGAAAAACTGTTTTTT.

As concerns this clonotype: At one end the junction does not follow the germline gene, possibly because of a read error. The CDR3 nucleotides read TGCAGTGCTAGTGGGCAAAGCAGGGGAAAAGCCGACCAGCTCCTTTTT. This codes for CSASGQSRGKADQLLF. The chain has TRBV20-1 and TRBJ1-4; a possible D gene is TRBD1 (6 bases). Looked up from germline, CDR1 is DFQATT and CDR2 is SNEGSKA (reference sequence). CDR3 length equals 16 residues.